The 28 T cell receptor beta chains in this list originate from one sample, sequenced in a study of blood T cell repertoires in COVID-19. The data were produced by immunoSEQ multiplex PCR, yet TCRdb's version contains in-frame clones alone and is incomplete. There are more than 13,000 clones in the sample; roughly 89% occur only once, and approximately 2.5% lies in the top ten. What was sequenced was peripheral blood. The receptors derive from a woman aged 70 to 79 in a cohort sampled during active or convalescent COVID-19.

The chain recombines TRBV28 with TRBJ2-5; 7 positions match TRBD2. Germline values: CDR1 MDHEN, CDR2 SYDVKM. CDR3 length: 15 amino acids. Unmatched junction bases numbered 8, after V lost 5 bases and J lost 2 bases. The CDR3 region has the DNA TGTGCCAGCAGTCCCCGTGGCGGGGGACAAGAGACCCAGTACTTC. Its protein product is CASSPRGGGQETQYF.

This clone came up a few times. This sequence joins TRBV10-3 and TRBJ1-5; 9 bases line up with TRBD1. CDR1 and CDR2 from the germline V gene are ENHRY and SYGVKD. V trimming: 10 bases; J trimming: 4 bases; junction bases outside the gene matches: 5. This CDR3 is 13 amino acids long. DNA of the CDR3: TGTGCCAGTACGGGACAGGGAAATCAGCCCCAGCATTTT. As protein: CASTGQGNQPQHF.

J is TRBJ1-1 and V is TRBV19; the match to TRBD1 covers 7 bases. V was clipped by 0 bases and J by 4 bases; unmatched bases: 2. The CDR3 runs 14 residues. CDR1 is LNHDA, CDR2 SQIVND, per germline (reference sequence). Here the CDR3 DNA reads TGTGCCAGTAGTATAGATCACAGGGGCACTGAAGCTTTCTTT. This gives the protein CASSIDHRGTEAFF. Based on the CDR3 plus reference TRBV19 and TRBJ1-1, the full variable domain is DGGITQSPKYLFRKEGQNVTLSCEQNLNHDAMYWYRQDPGQGLRLIYYSQIVNDFQKGDIAEGYSVSREKKESFPLTVTSAQKNPTAFYLCASSIDHRGTEAFFGQGTRLTVV.

The V and J genes are TRBV9 and TRBJ1-2; D is possibly TRBD1 (6 bases). Germline lookup yields CDR1 SGDLS and CDR2 YYNGEE. Trimming removed 4 bases from V and 5 bases from J, with 12 bases in between. The CDR3 spans 13 residues. CDR3 in DNA: TGTGCCAGCAGCCCCCCCCAGGGGTATGGCTACACCTTC. Its translation: CASSPPQGYGYTF.

The chain combines TRBV7-9 with TRBJ2-2; D is undetermined. V was clipped by 4 bases and J by 11 bases, with 5 bases between them. The CDR3 is made up of 10 amino acids. CDR1 and CDR2 (germline): SEHNR, FQNEAQ (reference sequence). CDR3 residues: CASSSYELFF. Here the CDR3 DNA reads TGTGCCAGCAGCTCCTACGAGCTGTTTTTT.

The chain couples TRBV16 to TRBJ1-1, with 8 bases lining up with TRBD1. The CDR3 is 14 residues long. CDR1 is KGHSY, CDR2 FQNENV, per germline. V lost 4 bases and J lost 1; bases outside the gene matches: 2. As DNA, the CDR3 is TGTGCCAGCAGCCGGGGGACAGGGAACACTGAAGCTTTCTTT. Amino acid sequence: CASSRGTGNTEAFF.

The chain is built from TRBV13 and TRBJ2-6; D gene uncertain. Trimming shortened V by 2 bases and J by 4 bases, and 9 bases separated the two germline ends. The CDR3 runs 15 residues. Germline loops: CDR1 PRHDT, CDR2 FYEKMQ (reference sequence). The CDR3 sequence is CASSLLQSGANVLTF. CDR3 bases: TGTGCCAGCAGCTTACTGCAGTCGGGGGCCAACGTCCTGACTTTC.

V usage is TRBV2 and J usage is TRBJ1-5; possibly TRBD1 for D (5 bases). In germline, CDR1 is SNHLY, CDR2 FYNNEI. The length of the CDR3 is 13 residues. Trimming removed 5 bases at V and 4 bases at J, with 9 bases between. CDR3 in DNA: TGTGCCAGCAGTTCGGACACTAATCAGCCCCAGCATTTT. It yields the protein CASSSDTNQPQHF.

The J gene is TRBJ1-6, the V gene TRBV5-1; TRBD1 matches at 11 bases. CDR1 SGHRS and CDR2 YFSETQ come from the germline V gene. V trimming: 4 bases; J trimming: 4 bases; junction bases outside the gene matches: 7. The length of the CDR3 is 17 residues. CDR3 sequence reads: CASSIGQGAKYNSPLHF. The CDR3 DNA reads as TGCGCCAGCAGCATAGGACAGGGGGCAAAATATAATTCACCCCTCCACTTT.

The chain employs TRBV28 and TRBJ2-7; the D is unclear. The V end lost 4 bases, the J end lost 0 bases, and 13 bases lay between the germline ends. The CDR3 consists of 15 residues. The germline V gene has CDR1 MDHEN and CDR2 SYDVKM. Written as DNA, the CDR3 is TGTGCCAGCAGTTCTCACGGGTTCTCCTCCTACGAGCAGTACTTC. Translated, it gives CASSSHGFSSYEQYF.

The CDR3 is CASSQIQQSPLHF. In nucleotides, the CDR3 is TGCGCCAGCAGCCAAATACAGCAGTCACCCCTCCACTTT. V usage is TRBV4-1 and J usage is TRBJ1-6; unclear D gene. This CDR3 comprises 13 residues. Trimming stripped 2 bases from V and 10 bases from J, with 9 bases between. The germline gives CDR1 MGHRA, CDR2 YSYEKL.

The chain joins TRBV28 to TRBJ2-7; possible D gene TRBD1, 5 bases. The CDR3 contains 16 residues. In germline, CDR1 is MDHEN, CDR2 SYDVKM. V was clipped by 5 bases and J by 5 bases, with 22 bases between them. The CDR3 region has the DNA TGTGCCAGCAGTGCCTCTTGGGGCGCGCTGATGAACGAGCAGTACTTC. Translated, it gives CASSASWGALMNEQYF.

The genes are TRBV5-1 and TRBJ2-1; 13 bases line up with TRBD2. The CDR3 spans 14 residues. The V gene's germline CDR1 is SGHRS and CDR2 YFSETQ. Germline trimming cut 2 bases from V and 15 bases from J; bases unmatched to any gene: 8. In DNA form, the CDR3 reads TGCGCCAGCAGCTTACTAGCGGGGGGGCCGACGACGTTCTTC. Translating gives CASSLLAGGPTTFF. The full variable domain, with the rest looked up from reference TRBV5-1 and TRBJ2-1, is KAGVTQTPRYLIKTRGQQVTLSCSPISGHRSVSWYQQTPGQGLQFLFEYFSETQRNKGNFPGRFSGRQFSNSRSEMNVSTLELGDSALYLCASSLLAGGPTTFFGPGTRLTVL.

V is TRBV27 and J is TRBJ1-2, with TRBD1 identical over 8 bases. The CDR3 consists of 17 residues. CDR1 is MNHEY, CDR2 SMNVEV, per germline (reference sequence). The V gene end was trimmed by 7 bases and the J gene end by 4 bases; junction bases not matched to a gene: 17. Here the CDR3 DNA reads TGTGCCAGCACCTCAACCGCGGGACAGGTCGACCTCTATGGCTACACCTTC. This gives the protein CASTSTAGQVDLYGYTF.

The V and J genes are TRBV3-1 (or the pseudogene TRBV3-2) and TRBJ1-5; D possibly corresponds to TRBD1 (5 bases). The CDR3 contains 14 residues. CDR1 and CDR2 (germline): LGHDT, YNNKEL (reference sequence). V lost 4 bases and J lost 3, with 10 bases in between. The CDR3 protein is CASSRGRDNQPQHF. In DNA form, the CDR3 reads TGTGCCAGCAGCCGGGGGAGGGACAATCAGCCCCAGCATTTT.

J is TRBJ2-7 and V is TRBV7-9; 14 nucleotides agree with TRBD2. The CDR3 runs to 16 residues. CDR1 SEHNR and CDR2 FQNEAQ come from the germline V gene (reference sequence). The V and J ends lost 4 bases and 0 bases, in that order; junction bases with no gene match: 2. The CDR3 protein is CASSWGTSGSSYEQYF. The CDR3 bases are TGTGCCAGCAGCTGGGGGACTAGCGGGAGCTCCTACGAGCAGTACTTC.

As DNA, the CDR3 is TGTGCCAGCAGCCCGAGACTAGTTCACGAGCAGTACTTC. Translation gives CASSPRLVHEQYF. V and J are TRBV14 and TRBJ2-7; a possible D gene is TRBD2 (6 bases). CDR3 length: 13 amino acids. V shed 4 bases and J shed 5 bases, with 12 bases lying between them. Germline assignment: CDR1 SGHDN and CDR2 FVKESK.

The chain employs TRBV24-1 and TRBJ1-5; no reliable D call. The CDR3 totals 14 residues. Germline CDR1 is KGHDR and CDR2 is SFDVKD. Trimming pared 2 bases from V and 5 bases from J, leaving 9 bases between. CDR3 sequence (DNA): TGTGCCACCAGTGATTGGGCAGCTTATCAGCCCCAGCATTTT. The encoded protein is CATSDWAAYQPQHF.

This clone has just one count. This chain joins TRBV5-6 and TRBJ2-5; TRBD1 is a possible D gene (6 bases). CDR1 and CDR2 from the germline V gene are SGHDT and YYEEEE. The CDR3 spans 13 residues. Trimming cost V 2 bases and J 5 bases, with 10 bases left between them. This CDR3 is CASSLQGRETQYF. In DNA form, the CDR3 reads TGTGCCAGCAGCTTACAGGGCCGGGAGACCCAGTACTTC. The full variable domain, rest sourced from reference TRBV5-6 and TRBJ2-5, is DAGVTQSPTHLIKTRGQQVTLRCSPKSGHDTVSWYQQALGQGPQFIFQYYEEEERQRGNFPDRFSGHQFPNYSSELNVNALLLGDSALYLCASSLQGRETQYFGPGTRLLVL.

The chain joins TRBV7-6 to TRBJ2-5, with TRBD1 matching over 7 bases. CDR1 is SGHVS, CDR2 FNYEAQ, per germline. After removal of 4 bases from V and 4 bases from J, the junction contained 9 bases not matched to a gene. The CDR3 loop spans 15 amino acids. CDR3 DNA sequence: TGTGCCAGCAGCTCCTGGACAGGATCTGGAGAGACCCAGTACTTC. Its protein product is CASSSWTGSGETQYF.

This clone was seen a single time. The rearrangement joins TRBV7-2 to TRBJ1-2; the match to TRBD1 covers 10 bases. V lost 3 bases and J lost 8; bases outside the gene matches: 9. This CDR3 comprises 15 residues. Germline loops: CDR1 SGHTA, CDR2 FQGNSA. CDR3 sequence (DNA): TGTGCCAGCAGCTTCATGGGGGGACAGGGGTTGGGCTACACCTTC. Protein sequence: CASSFMGGQGLGYTF.

The genes are TRBV5-4 and TRBJ2-7; 8 bases align to TRBD2. Germline assignment: CDR1 SGHNT and CDR2 YYREEE (reference sequence). Trimming took 4 bases from V and 4 from J; bases not matched to a gene: 7. This CDR3 has 14 residues. CDR3 residues: CASSHRASGYEQYF. Here the CDR3 DNA reads TGTGCCAGCAGCCACCGGGCTAGCGGGTACGAGCAGTACTTC. The whole variable domain, filled in from reference TRBV5-4 and TRBJ2-7, reads ETGVTQSPTHLIKTRGQQVTLRCSSQSGHNTVSWYQQALGQGPQFIFQYYREEENGRGNFPPRFSGLQFPNYSSELNVNALELDDSALYLCASSHRASGYEQYFGPGTRLTVT.

The rearrangement joins TRBV18 to TRBJ1-1; 11 bases map to TRBD1. The junction had 5 bases not matched to a gene; V was cut back by 5 bases and J by 3 bases. There are 15 residues in the CDR3. Germline lookup yields CDR1 KGHSH and CDR2 LQKENI. The CDR3 DNA sequence: TGTGCCAGCTCAGGTGGACAGGGGGCGTACACTGAAGCTTTCTTT. This gives the protein CASSGGQGAYTEAFF.

This chain links TRBV5-1 with TRBJ2-6; D is unresolved. CDR1 is SGHRS and CDR2 is YFSETQ in the germline V gene. The CDR3 consists of 15 residues. V lost 0 bases, J lost 1 base, and 5 bases lay in between. The chain's CDR3 is CASSLGSSGANVLTF. CDR3 bases: TGCGCCAGCAGCTTGGGTTCGTCTGGGGCCAACGTCCTGACTTTC.

As DNA, the CDR3 is TGTGCCAGCAGTGGTCAGAATGAAAAACTGTTTTTT. Protein: CASSGQNEKLFF. This rearrangement joins TRBV28 to TRBJ1-4; no definite D call. Germline assignment: CDR1 MDHEN and CDR2 SYDVKM. The ends were cut back, 5 bases at V and 5 bases at J, with 6 bases in the middle. This CDR3 has 12 residues.

V usage is TRBV2 and J usage is TRBJ2-3, with 12 bases that match TRBD2. J lost 14 bases, V lost 5 bases, and 14 bases had no gene match. Germline V gene data show CDR1 as SNHLY and CDR2 as FYNNEI. The CDR3 is 15 residues long. CDR3 nucleotides: TGTGCCAGCAGTAGCCGACTAGCGGGGGAGCGGTCGGGGTATTTT. Encoded protein: CASSSRLAGERSGYF. Using reference TRBV2 and TRBJ2-3 for the parts outside the CDR3, the full variable domain is EPEVTQTPSHQVTQMGQEVILRCVPISNHLYFYWYRQILGQKVEFLVSFYNNEISEKSEIFDDQFSVERPDGSNFTLKIRSTKLEDSAMYFCASSSRLAGERSGYFGPGTRLTVL.

The rearrangement uses TRBV6-6 and TRBJ1-1; D may be TRBD1 (6 bases). Trimming cost V 6 bases and J 1 base, with 9 bases left between them. CDR3 length: 13 residues. CDR1 and CDR2 (germline): MNHNY, SVGAGI (reference sequence). CDR3 residues: CASRPGQNTEAFF. The CDR3 nucleotides are TGTGCCAGCAGACCGGGACAGAACACTGAAGCTTTCTTT.

The J gene is TRBJ1-4, the V gene TRBV7-6; D is unresolved. The length of the CDR3 is 12 residues. Germline CDR1 SGHVS, CDR2 FNYEAQ. V shed 5 bases and J shed 6 bases, with 7 bases lying between them. In DNA form, the CDR3 reads TGTGCCAGCAGCACCAGTTATGAAAAACTGTTTTTT. This gives the protein CASSTSYEKLFF.